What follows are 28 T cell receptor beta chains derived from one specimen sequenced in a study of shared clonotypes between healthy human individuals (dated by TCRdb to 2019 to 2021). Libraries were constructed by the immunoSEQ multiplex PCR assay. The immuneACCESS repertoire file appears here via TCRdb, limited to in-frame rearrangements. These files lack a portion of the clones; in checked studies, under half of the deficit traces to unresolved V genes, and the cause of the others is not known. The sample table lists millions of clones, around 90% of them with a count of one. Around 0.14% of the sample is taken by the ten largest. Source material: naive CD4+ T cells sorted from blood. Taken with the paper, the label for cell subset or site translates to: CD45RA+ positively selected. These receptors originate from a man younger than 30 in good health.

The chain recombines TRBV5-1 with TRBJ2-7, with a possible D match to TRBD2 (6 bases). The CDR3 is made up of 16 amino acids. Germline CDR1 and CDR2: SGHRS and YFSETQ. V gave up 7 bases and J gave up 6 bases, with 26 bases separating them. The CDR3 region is CASSRLGGNPATEQYF. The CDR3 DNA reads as TGCGCCAGCTCCCGACTGGGAGGCAACCCCGCGACCGAGCAGTACTTC.

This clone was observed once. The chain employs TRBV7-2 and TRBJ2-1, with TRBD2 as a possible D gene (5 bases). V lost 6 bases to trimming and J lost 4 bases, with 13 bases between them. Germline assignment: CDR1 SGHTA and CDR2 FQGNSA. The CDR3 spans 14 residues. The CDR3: CASRLRGQYNEQFF. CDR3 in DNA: TGTGCCAGCAGGCTACGGGGTCAGTACAATGAGCAGTTCTTC.

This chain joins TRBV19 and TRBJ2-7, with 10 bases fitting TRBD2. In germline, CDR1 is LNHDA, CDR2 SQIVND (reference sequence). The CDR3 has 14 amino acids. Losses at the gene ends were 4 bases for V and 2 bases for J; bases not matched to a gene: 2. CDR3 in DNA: TGTGCCAGTAGTACTAGCGGGGGACCCTACGAGCAGTACTTC. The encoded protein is CASSTSGGPYEQYF.

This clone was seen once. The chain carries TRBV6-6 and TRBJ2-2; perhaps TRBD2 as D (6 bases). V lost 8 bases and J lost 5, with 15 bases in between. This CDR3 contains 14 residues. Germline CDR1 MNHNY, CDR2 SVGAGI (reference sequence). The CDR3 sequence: CASCKAEGTGELFF. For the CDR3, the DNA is TGTGCCAGCTGTAAGGCGGAGGGGACCGGGGAGCTGTTTTTT.

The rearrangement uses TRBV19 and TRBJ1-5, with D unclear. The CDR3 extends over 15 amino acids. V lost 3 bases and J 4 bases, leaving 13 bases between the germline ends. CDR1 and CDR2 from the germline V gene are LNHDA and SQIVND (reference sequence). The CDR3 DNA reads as TGTGCCAGTAGTATTGGGTCAGCGGATAATCAGCCCCAGCATTTT. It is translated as CASSIGSADNQPQHF.

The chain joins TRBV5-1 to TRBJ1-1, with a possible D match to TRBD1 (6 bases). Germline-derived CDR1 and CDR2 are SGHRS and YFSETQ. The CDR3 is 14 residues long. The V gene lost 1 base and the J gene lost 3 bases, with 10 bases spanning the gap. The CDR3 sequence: CASSLWGQDTEAFF. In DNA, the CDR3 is TGCGCCAGCAGCTTGTGGGGGCAGGACACTGAAGCTTTCTTT.

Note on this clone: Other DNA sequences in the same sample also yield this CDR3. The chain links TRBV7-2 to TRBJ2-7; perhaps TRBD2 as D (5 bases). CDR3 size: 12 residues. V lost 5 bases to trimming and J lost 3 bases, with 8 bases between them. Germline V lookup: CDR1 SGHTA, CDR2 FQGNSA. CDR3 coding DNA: TGTGCCAGCAGCCTAGACTACTACGAGCAGTACTTC. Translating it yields CASSLDYYEQYF.

CDR3 region: CASRPLADKNTGELFF. Written as DNA, the CDR3 is TGTGCCAGTAGGCCACTAGCGGACAAGAACACCGGGGAGCTGTTTTTT. The gene calls are TRBV19 and TRBJ2-2; TRBD2 matches at 8 bases. Germline V gives CDR1 LNHDA, CDR2 SQIVND (reference sequence). V lost 6 bases, J lost 1 base, and 7 bases stayed unmatched. This CDR3 is 16 amino acids long.

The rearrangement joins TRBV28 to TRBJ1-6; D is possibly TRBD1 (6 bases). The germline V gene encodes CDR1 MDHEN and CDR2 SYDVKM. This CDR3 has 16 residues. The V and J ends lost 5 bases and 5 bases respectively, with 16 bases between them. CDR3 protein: CASSPTGAGDNSPLHF. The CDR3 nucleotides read TGTGCCAGCAGTCCCACGGGGGCAGGGGATAATTCACCCCTCCACTTT.

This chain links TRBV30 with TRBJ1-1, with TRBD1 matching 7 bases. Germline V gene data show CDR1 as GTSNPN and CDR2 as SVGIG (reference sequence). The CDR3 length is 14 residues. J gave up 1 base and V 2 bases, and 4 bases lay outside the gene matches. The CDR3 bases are TGTGCCTGGAGTCCGGGGGACAGGAACACTGAAGCTTTCTTT. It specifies CAWSPGDRNTEAFF. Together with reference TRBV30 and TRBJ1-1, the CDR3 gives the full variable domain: SQTIHQWPATLVQPVGSPLSLECTVEGTSNPNLYWYRQAAGRGLQLLFYSVGIGQISSEVPQNLSASRPQDRQFILSSKKLLLSDSGFYLCAWSPGDRNTEAFFGQGTRLTVV.

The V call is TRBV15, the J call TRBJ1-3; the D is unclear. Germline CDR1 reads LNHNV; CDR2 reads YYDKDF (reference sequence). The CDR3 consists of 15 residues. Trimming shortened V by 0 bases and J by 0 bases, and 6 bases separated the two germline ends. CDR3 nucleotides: TGTGCCACCAGCAGAGATGGGGTCTCTGGAAACACCATATATTTT. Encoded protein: CATSRDGVSGNTIYF.

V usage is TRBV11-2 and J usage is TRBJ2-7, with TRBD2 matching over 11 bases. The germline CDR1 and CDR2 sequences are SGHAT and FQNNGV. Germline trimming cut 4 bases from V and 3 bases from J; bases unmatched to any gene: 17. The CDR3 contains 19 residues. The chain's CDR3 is CASSSVGVAGGRRVYEQYF. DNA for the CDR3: TGTGCCAGCAGCTCAGTCGGGGTAGCGGGAGGGAGGAGGGTCTACGAGCAGTACTTC.

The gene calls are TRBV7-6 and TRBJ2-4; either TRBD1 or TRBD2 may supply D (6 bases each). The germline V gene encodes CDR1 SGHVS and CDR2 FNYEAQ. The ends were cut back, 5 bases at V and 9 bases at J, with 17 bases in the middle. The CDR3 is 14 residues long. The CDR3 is CASSRESGAPIQYF. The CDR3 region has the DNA TGTGCCAGCAGCCGCGAATCGGGGGCTCCCATTCAGTACTTC. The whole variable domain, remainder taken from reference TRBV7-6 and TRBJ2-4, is GAGVSQSPRYKVTKRGQDVALRCDPISGHVSLYWYRQALGQGPEFLTYFNYEAQQDKSGLPNDRFSAERPEGSISTLTIQRTEQRDSAMYRCASSRESGAPIQYFGAGTRLSVL.

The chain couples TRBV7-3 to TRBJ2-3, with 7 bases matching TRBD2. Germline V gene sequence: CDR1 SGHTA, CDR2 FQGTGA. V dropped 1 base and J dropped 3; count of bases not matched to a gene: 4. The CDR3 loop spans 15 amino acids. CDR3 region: CASSLMASGTDTQYF. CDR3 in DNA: TGTGCCAGCAGCTTAATGGCTAGCGGTACAGATACGCAGTATTTT.

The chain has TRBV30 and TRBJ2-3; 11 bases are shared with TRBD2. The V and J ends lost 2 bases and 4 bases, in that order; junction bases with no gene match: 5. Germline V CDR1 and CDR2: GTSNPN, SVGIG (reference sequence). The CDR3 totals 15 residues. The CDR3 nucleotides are TGTGCCTGGAGTCAAATAGCGGGAGGGCCAGATACGCAGTATTTT. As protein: CAWSQIAGGPDTQYF.

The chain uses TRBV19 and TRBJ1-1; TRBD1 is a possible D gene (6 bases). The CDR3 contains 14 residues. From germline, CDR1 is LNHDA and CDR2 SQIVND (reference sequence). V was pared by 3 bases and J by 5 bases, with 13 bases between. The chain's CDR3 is CASSIKVGGTEAFF. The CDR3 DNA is TGTGCCAGTAGTATCAAAGTAGGGGGGACTGAAGCTTTCTTT.

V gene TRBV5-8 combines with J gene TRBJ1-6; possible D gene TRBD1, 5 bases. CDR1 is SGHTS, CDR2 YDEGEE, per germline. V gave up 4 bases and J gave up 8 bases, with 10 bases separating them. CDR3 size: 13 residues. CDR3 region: CASSRDLYSPLHF. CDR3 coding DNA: TGTGCCAGCAGCCGGGACTTATATTCACCCCTCCACTTT.

The CDR3 DNA reads TGCAGCGTAGCCCCAAAAGAGACCCAGTACTTC. This encodes CSVAPKETQYF. This chain joins TRBV29-1 and TRBJ2-5; D not certain. Germline V gene sequence: CDR1 SQVTM, CDR2 ANQGSEA. Trimming took off 6 bases at V and 3 bases at J, with 8 bases between the two ends. CDR3 length: 11 amino acids.

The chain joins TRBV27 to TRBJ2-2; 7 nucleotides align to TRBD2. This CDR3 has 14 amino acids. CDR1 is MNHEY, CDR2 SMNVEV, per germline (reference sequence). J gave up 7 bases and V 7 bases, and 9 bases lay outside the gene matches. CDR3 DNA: TGTGCCAGCACCCTGGGGGACTATATCGGGGAGCTGTTTTTT. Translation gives CASTLGDYIGELFF.

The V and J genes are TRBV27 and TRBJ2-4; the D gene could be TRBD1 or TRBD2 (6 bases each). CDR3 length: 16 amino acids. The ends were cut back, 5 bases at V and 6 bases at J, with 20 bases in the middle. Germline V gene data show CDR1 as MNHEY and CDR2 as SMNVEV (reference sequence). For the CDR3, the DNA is TGTGCCAGCAGTCCGTCCGGACAGTTGGAGGGAAACATTCAGTACTTC. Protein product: CASSPSGQLEGNIQYF.

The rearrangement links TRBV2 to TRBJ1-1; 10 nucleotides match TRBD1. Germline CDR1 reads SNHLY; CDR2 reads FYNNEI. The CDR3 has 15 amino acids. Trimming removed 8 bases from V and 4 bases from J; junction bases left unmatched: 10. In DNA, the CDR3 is TGTGCCAGCCGGAGGCGGGACAGGGGAATCACTGAAGCTTTCTTT. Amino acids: CASRRRDRGITEAFF. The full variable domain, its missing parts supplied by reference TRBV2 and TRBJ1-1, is EPEVTQTPSHQVTQMGQEVILRCVPISNHLYFYWYRQILGQKVEFLVSFYNNEISEKSEIFDDQFSVERPDGSNFTLKIRSTKLEDSAMYFCASRRRDRGITEAFFGQGTRLTVV.

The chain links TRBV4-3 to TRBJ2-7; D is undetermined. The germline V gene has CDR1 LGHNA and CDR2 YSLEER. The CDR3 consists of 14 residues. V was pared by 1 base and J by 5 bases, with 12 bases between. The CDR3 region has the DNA TGCGCCAGCAGCCAAGGAGTAGCTTCCAACGAGCAGTACTTC. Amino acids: CASSQGVASNEQYF.

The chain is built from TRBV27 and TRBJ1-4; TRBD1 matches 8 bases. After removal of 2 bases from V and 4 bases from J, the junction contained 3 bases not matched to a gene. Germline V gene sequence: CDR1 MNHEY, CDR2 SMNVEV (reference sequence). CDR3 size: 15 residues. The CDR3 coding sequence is TGTGCCAGCAGTTTACTAGACAGGGGTAATGAAAAACTGTTTTTT. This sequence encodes CASSLLDRGNEKLFF.

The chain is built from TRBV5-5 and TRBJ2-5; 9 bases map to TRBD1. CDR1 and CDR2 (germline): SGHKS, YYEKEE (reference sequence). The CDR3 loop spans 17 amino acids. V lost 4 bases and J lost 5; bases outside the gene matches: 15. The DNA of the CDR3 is TGTGCCAGCAGCAAGCGGGACAGGGCGGAGTGGGGGGAGACCCAGTACTTC. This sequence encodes CASSKRDRAEWGETQYF.

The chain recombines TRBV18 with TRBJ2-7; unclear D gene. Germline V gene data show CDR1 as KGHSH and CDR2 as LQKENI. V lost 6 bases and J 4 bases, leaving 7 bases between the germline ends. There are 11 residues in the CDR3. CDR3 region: CASSPRYEQYF. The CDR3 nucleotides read TGTGCCAGCTCCCCTCGATACGAGCAGTACTTC.

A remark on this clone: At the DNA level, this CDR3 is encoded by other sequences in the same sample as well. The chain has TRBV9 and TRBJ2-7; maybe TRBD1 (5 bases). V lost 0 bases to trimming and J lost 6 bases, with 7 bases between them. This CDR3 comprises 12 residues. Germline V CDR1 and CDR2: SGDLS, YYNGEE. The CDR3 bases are TGTGCCAGCAGCGTAGAAAGGGGCGAGCAGTACTTC. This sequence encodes CASSVERGEQYF.

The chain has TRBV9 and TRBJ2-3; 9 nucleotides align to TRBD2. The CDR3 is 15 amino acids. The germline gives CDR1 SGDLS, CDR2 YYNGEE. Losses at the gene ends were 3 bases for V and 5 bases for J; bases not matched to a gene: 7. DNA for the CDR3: TGTGCCAGCAGCGATAGCGGGAGTACGATAGATACGCAGTATTTT. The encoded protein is CASSDSGSTIDTQYF.

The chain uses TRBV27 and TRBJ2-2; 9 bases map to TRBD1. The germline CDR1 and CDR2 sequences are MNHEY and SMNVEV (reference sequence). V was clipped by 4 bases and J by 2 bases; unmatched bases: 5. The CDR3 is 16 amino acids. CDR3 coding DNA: TGTGCCAGCAGTTCCCCGGGACAGGGAAACACCGGGGAGCTGTTTTTT. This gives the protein CASSSPGQGNTGELFF.